These 18 T cell receptor beta chains originate from one sample sequenced in a study of blood T cell repertoires in COVID-19. Produced via immunoSEQ multiplex PCR; TCRdb's table is partial and in-frame only. The sample gives around 69,000 clones, roughly 87% of which show up once; around 5% is in the top ten. Sequencing input: peripheral blood. The receptor source for this set is a woman in her 50s with active COVID-19.

CDR3 DNA sequence: TGCGCCAGCAGCACGCGGACAGCAGAAGAGACCCAGTACTTC. Protein product: CASSTRTAEETQYF. The chain couples TRBV5-1 to TRBJ2-5, with D possibly matching TRBD1 (6 bases). This CDR3 is built from 14 residues. CDR1 and CDR2 (germline): SGHRS, YFSETQ. V lost 4 bases, J lost 3 bases, and 13 bases lay in between.

The V call is TRBV19, the J call TRBJ1-5; 10 bases are shared with TRBD1. Germline V CDR1 and CDR2: LNHDA, SQIVND (reference sequence). V lost 6 bases to trimming and J lost 9 bases; unmatched junction nucleotides: 8. The length of the CDR3 is 14 residues. CDR3 loop: CASSNDRGLLPQHF. In nucleotides, the CDR3 is TGTGCCAGTAGCAACGACAGGGGGCTTCTGCCCCAGCATTTT.

The rearrangement uses TRBV3-1 (or the pseudogene TRBV3-2) and TRBJ1-2, with D possibly TRBD1 on 5 matching bases. Per germline, CDR1 LGHDT and CDR2 YNNKEL (reference sequence). V was clipped by 2 bases and J by 4 bases, with 11 bases between them. The CDR3 runs 14 residues. CDR3 residues: CASSQQGTRYGYTF. CDR3 sequence (DNA): TGTGCCAGCAGCCAACAGGGAACTCGCTATGGCTACACCTTC.

V and J are TRBV6-5 and TRBJ2-7; TRBD2 agrees at 7 bases. This CDR3 region has 14 residues. V lost 2 bases, J lost 4 bases, and 5 bases stayed unmatched. Germline CDR1 and CDR2: MNHEY and SVGAGI. For the CDR3, the DNA is TGTGCCAGCAGTTACAACGGGGAGGGTTACGAGCAGTACTTC. It specifies CASSYNGEGYEQYF.

This clone occurred a few times. V usage is TRBV4-2 and J usage is TRBJ1-2; 7 bases map to TRBD1. The germline CDR1 and CDR2 sequences are LGHNA and YNFKEQ. The CDR3 consists of 15 residues. V lost 1 base to trimming and J lost 7 bases; unmatched junction nucleotides: 9. The CDR3 loop reads CASSQATGTVTGYTF. The CDR3 DNA follows: TGTGCCAGCAGCCAAGCCACCGGGACAGTTACTGGCTACACCTTC.

The V call is TRBV30, the J call TRBJ1-1; D perhaps matches TRBD1 (5 bases). V was pared by 0 bases and J by 4 bases, with 9 bases between. Per germline, CDR1 GTSNPN and CDR2 SVGIG (reference sequence). The CDR3 runs to 13 residues. The CDR3 DNA follows: TGTGCCTGGAGTGTACGGGGGGGCACTGAAGCTTTCTTT. The encoded protein is CAWSVRGGTEAFF. The full variable domain, completed using reference TRBV30 and TRBJ1-1, is SQTIHQWPATLVQPVGSPLSLECTVEGTSNPNLYWYRQAAGRGLQLLFYSVGIGQISSEVPQNLSASRPQDRQFILSSKKLLLSDSGFYLCAWSVRGGTEAFFGQGTRLTVV.

DNA for the CDR3: TGTGCCAGCTACTCAGGCTATAGCAATCAGCCCCAGCATTTT. Its translation: CASYSGYSNQPQHF. The chain recombines TRBV6-5 with TRBJ1-5; no firm D call. CDR1 and CDR2 (germline): MNHEY, SVGAGI. The CDR3 consists of 14 residues. V lost 8 bases to trimming and J lost 0 bases, with 11 bases between them.

This sequence joins TRBV14 and TRBJ2-3; D uncertain. The V end was cut by 0 bases, the J end by 7 bases, with 8 bases between. The CDR3 length is 13 residues. From germline, CDR1 is SGHDN and CDR2 FVKESK. The CDR3 sequence: CASSQDQVNTQYF. CDR3 nucleotide sequence: TGTGCCAGCAGCCAAGATCAGGTGAATACGCAGTATTTT.

The gene calls are TRBV29-1 and TRBJ1-1; D is unclear. The CDR3 has 12 residues. In germline, CDR1 is SQVTM, CDR2 ANQGSEA. Trimming removed 7 bases from V and 5 bases from J, with 14 bases in between. CDR3 sequence (DNA): TGCAGCGCCGGCAGGAGGAGGACTGAAGCTTTCTTT. It is translated as CSAGRRRTEAFF.

In DNA, the CDR3 is TGTGCCAGCACAGGAGCGGACAGGGGGATTTCACCCCTCCACTTT. It is translated as CASTGADRGISPLHF. The V call is TRBV28, the J call TRBJ1-6; 10 bases agree with TRBD1. The CDR3 runs to 15 residues. Germline loops: CDR1 MDHEN, CDR2 SYDVKM. The V and J ends lost 7 bases and 9 bases, in that order; junction bases with no gene match: 9.

This rearrangement joins TRBV7-9 to TRBJ1-2; 7 bases map to TRBD1. This CDR3 is built from 15 residues. Germline CDR1 reads SEHNR; CDR2 reads FQNEAQ (reference sequence). The junction had 4 bases not matched to a gene; V was cut back by 0 bases and J by 3 bases. The CDR3 loop is CASSLAGRGDYGYTF. DNA of the CDR3: TGTGCCAGCAGCTTAGCGGGCAGGGGGGACTATGGCTACACCTTC. The whole variable domain, remainder taken from reference TRBV7-9 and TRBJ1-2, is DTGVSQNPRHKITKRGQNVTFRCDPISEHNRLYWYRQTLGQGPEFLTYFQNEAQLEKSRLLSDRFSAERPKGSFSTLEIQRTEQGDSAMYLCASSLAGRGDYGYTFGSGTRLTVV.

The chain couples TRBV9 to TRBJ1-1; D is unresolved. Germline V lookup: CDR1 SGDLS, CDR2 YYNGEE. The V end was cut by 0 bases, the J end by 6 bases, with 12 bases between. The CDR3 is 14 residues long. CDR3 sequence: CASSVGGISSEAFF. DNA for the CDR3: TGTGCCAGCAGCGTAGGAGGGATTAGTTCTGAAGCTTTCTTT.

CDR3 loop: CASSLDRGLNTEAFF. CDR3 DNA: TGTGCCAGCAGCTTAGACCGGGGATTGAACACTGAAGCTTTCTTT. The chain couples TRBV7-8 to TRBJ1-1, with D uncertain. Trimming shortened V by 1 base and J by 0 bases, and 9 bases separated the two germline ends. Per the germline V gene, CDR1 is SGHVS and CDR2 is FQNEAQ. The CDR3 spans 15 residues.

The rearrangement links TRBV18 to TRBJ2-7; 9 bases are a match to TRBD2. The CDR3 is 15 residues long. Losses at the gene ends were 6 bases for V and 1 base for J; bases not matched to a gene: 7. CDR1 and CDR2 from the germline V gene are KGHSH and LQKENI. DNA of the CDR3: TGTGCCAGCTCGGAGACTAGCGGAGGGTCCTACGAGCAGTACTTC. Its protein product is CASSETSGGSYEQYF.

This chain connects TRBV5-1 to TRBJ1-4, with a possible D match to TRBD1 (6 bases). Trimming pared 5 bases from V and 2 bases from J, leaving 10 bases between. The CDR3 is 14 residues long. Germline CDR1 reads SGHRS; CDR2 reads YFSETQ. The CDR3, as DNA: TGCGCCAGCAGGGGACAAGGTACTAATGAAAAACTGTTTTTT. Protein product: CASRGQGTNEKLFF.

The chain has TRBV23-1 and TRBJ2-7; 8 positions agree with TRBD2. TRBV23-1 is known as an ORF, though its function is uncertain. This CDR3 is built from 17 residues. J was trimmed by 6 bases and V by 0 bases; bases with no gene match: 13. The CDR3: CASSQSRPSGSLSEQYF. The CDR3 DNA is TGCGCCAGCAGTCAATCCCGCCCCAGCGGGAGTTTGAGCGAGCAGTACTTC.

V gene TRBV29-1 combines with J gene TRBJ2-1; maybe TRBD1 (6 bases). CDR1 and CDR2 from the germline V gene are SQVTM and ANQGSEA. V was clipped by 7 bases and J by 10 bases, with 23 bases between them. The CDR3 consists of 14 residues. The CDR3 region has the DNA TGCAGCGCCTGGCAGGGGAAGGGCAACGGCGAGCAGTTCTTC. This sequence encodes CSAWQGKGNGEQFF.

J is TRBJ1-1 and V is TRBV19, with D unclear. V dropped 7 bases and J dropped 4 bases, with 13 bases sitting between them. Germline CDR1 and CDR2: LNHDA and SQIVND (reference sequence). This CDR3 has 13 residues. CDR3 coding DNA: TGTGCCAGTACCTTCTACGGAGGCACTGAAGCTTTCTTT. Translating gives CASTFYGGTEAFF. The entire variable domain, with the rest obtained from reference TRBV19 and TRBJ1-1, is as follows: DGGITQSPKYLFRKEGQNVTLSCEQNLNHDAMYWYRQDPGQGLRLIYYSQIVNDFQKGDIAEGYSVSREKKESFPLTVTSAQKNPTAFYLCASTFYGGTEAFFGQGTRLTVV.